The rows below give T cell receptor beta chains drawn from one sample of a study of cytomegalovirus exposure and HLA in healthy donors. The repertoire was sequenced with immunoSEQ multiplex PCR; TCRdb's copy has only in-frame clones and lacks some. The repertoire holds approximately 200,000 clones, with around nine tenths as singletons. Sequenced: PBMCs. The source is a woman aged 18-29 years in good health and CMV-seronegative. The CDR3 runs from the conserved cysteine through the conserved F or W.

cdr3_length	v_call	j_call	cdr3_aa
16	TRBV4-1	TRBJ1-2	CASSQDLGQGNYGYTF
16	TRBV15	TRBJ2-1	CATSNTLAGGTNEQFF
14	TRBV6-6	TRBJ2-7	CASSYGTGGYEQYF
12	TRBV19	TRBJ2-7	CAPRDRDYEQYF
15	TRBV9	TRBJ2-6	CASSVAGTGANVLTF
17	TRBV10-3	TRBJ2-3	CAISDPLALTKADTQYF
19	TRBV18	TRBJ2-1	CASSPVLAGVSSSYNEQFF
14	TRBV7-9	TRBJ2-5	CASSNPGGRETQYF
11	TRBV12-5	TRBJ1-1	CASSMNTEAFF
19	TRBV7-9	TRBJ1-5	CASSLGVKGTGEGNQPQHF
14	TRBV6-4	TRBJ1-5	CASSTESNNQPQHF
14	TRBV9	TRBJ2-7	CASSSGLATHEQYF
12	TRBV6-4	TRBJ1-3	CASRDLAGAPHF